This T cell receptor (beta chain) emerged from a study of cytomegalovirus exposure and HLA in healthy donors. The PCR ran on 60 Vbeta and 13 Jbeta primers. TCRdb's copy holds only in-frame clones and misses some; the assay was immunoSEQ multiplex PCR. Of tens of thousands of clones listed, approximately 77% are singletons. Germline CDR1 reads WSHSY; CDR2 reads SAAADI. The CDR3 has 15 residues. V was cut by 6 bases and J by 11 bases, with 25 bases left in between. This clonotype originated in a man in his thirties or forties in good health and CMV-seronegative. The chain has TRBV10-2 and TRBJ2-5, with a weak D call TRBD1 (8 bases). The sequenced material came from PBMCs. CDR3 loop: CASRGRDRYYLQQYF. The CDR3 region has the DNA TGCGCCAGCAGGGGGAGGGACAGGTATTATCTCCAGCAGTACTTC.